Each of the 21 T cell receptor beta chains below was sequenced from the same sample in a study of PD-1 blockade in classical Hodgkin lymphoma. Assay: immunoSEQ multiplex PCR; the TCRdb copy retains only in-frame clones and omits some. The sample lists around 60,000 clones, about 90% occurring once. Time point here: cycle 4 day 1 (C4D1), after 6 weeks of nivolumab. Brentuximab vedotin exposure varied among the patients, all of whom had relapsed after autologous stem cell transplantation. The sequenced sample was peripheral blood mononuclear cells (PBMCs), obtained before the fourth cycle of nivolumab. These TCRs come from a human donor with classical Hodgkin lymphoma.

This clone occurred once. CDR3 DNA sequence: TGTGCCAGCAGTTACGCCGGACGGTTCCCCTCCTACGAGCAGTACTTC. This sequence encodes CASSYAGRFPSYEQYF. V usage is TRBV6-5 and J usage is TRBJ2-7; D not certain. Germline values: CDR1 MNHEY, CDR2 SVGAGI. The germline V and J ends were trimmed by 2 bases and 0 bases, with 14 bases remaining between them. This CDR3 spans 16 amino acids.

The chain links TRBV4-2 to TRBJ1-2; the match to TRBD1 covers 7 bases. The CDR3 sequence is 18 residues long. V shed 1 base and J 4 bases; nucleotides not matched to a gene: 15. Germline V CDR1 and CDR2: LGHNA, YNFKEQ. This CDR3 reads CASSQVGSGGGRGYGYTF. CDR3 nucleotides: TGTGCCAGCAGCCAAGTAGGGTCAGGGGGGGGAAGGGGCTATGGCTACACCTTC.

This clone was seen a handful of times. This chain connects TRBV29-1 to TRBJ1-1, with D uncertain. The CDR3 spans 10 residues. V was pared by 4 bases and J by 7 bases, with 7 bases between. Germline V gene lookup returns CDR1 SQVTM and CDR2 ANQGSEA. The CDR3, as DNA: TGCAGCGTTGTCAGCTTTGAAGCTTTCTTT. Protein sequence: CSVVSFEAFF.

CDR3 sequence: CASSTYETGANTEAFF. DNA of the CDR3: TGTGCCAGTAGTACCTATGAGACAGGGGCGAACACTGAAGCTTTCTTT. The chain employs TRBV19 and TRBJ1-1; TRBD1 matches at 8 bases. The V gene end was trimmed by 4 bases and the J gene end by 1 base; junction bases not matched to a gene: 8. Germline V gene lookup returns CDR1 LNHDA and CDR2 SQIVND (reference sequence). This CDR3 has 16 residues.

This clone was seen once. The rearrangement joins TRBV2 to TRBJ1-2; 7 bases fit TRBD1. In germline, CDR1 is SNHLY, CDR2 FYNNEI. The CDR3 loop spans 14 amino acids. J lost 7 bases, V lost 7 bases, and 12 bases had no gene match. The CDR3 coding sequence is TGTGCCAGCAACCCGGGACAGAAGACGCCTGGCTACACCTTC. Its protein is CASNPGQKTPGYTF. Combining the CDR3 with reference TRBV2 and TRBJ1-2 gives the whole variable domain EPEVTQTPSHQVTQMGQEVILRCVPISNHLYFYWYRQILGQKVEFLVSFYNNEISEKSEIFDDQFSVERPDGSNFTLKIRSTKLEDSAMYFCASNPGQKTPGYTFGSGTRLTVV.

V and J are TRBV6-6 and TRBJ1-3; no reliable D call. The germline CDR1 and CDR2 sequences are MNHNY and SVGAGI (reference sequence). The V end lost 6 bases, the J end lost 1 base, and 13 bases lay between the germline ends. CDR3 length: 15 amino acids. The DNA of the CDR3 is TGTGCCAGCAGCAGAGACCGCTCGTCTGGAAACACCATATATTTT. It is translated as CASSRDRSSGNTIYF.

The rearrangement joins TRBV30 to TRBJ1-2; D ambiguous. The CDR3 is 12 residues long. Germline CDR1 and CDR2: GTSNPN and SVGIG (reference sequence). The germline V and J ends were trimmed by 4 bases and 6 bases, with 12 bases remaining between them. DNA for the CDR3: TGTGCCTGGAATAGGCATGAGGATGGCTACACCTTC. As protein: CAWNRHEDGYTF. Variable domain in full (rest from reference TRBV30 and TRBJ1-2): SQTIHQWPATLVQPVGSPLSLECTVEGTSNPNLYWYRQAAGRGLQLLFYSVGIGQISSEVPQNLSASRPQDRQFILSSKKLLLSDSGFYLCAWNRHEDGYTFGSGTRLTVV.

The V and J genes are TRBV4-1 and TRBJ2-7, with 8 nucleotides matching TRBD1. The ends lost 2 bases at V and 3 bases at J; junction bases unmatched: 3. The CDR3 is made up of 14 amino acids. Germline-derived CDR1 and CDR2 are MGHRA and YSYEKL. This CDR3 is CASSQWTGYYEQYF. CDR3 DNA sequence: TGCGCCAGCAGCCAATGGACAGGGTACTACGAGCAGTACTTC.

This clone was detected a few times. V and J are TRBV15 and TRBJ1-5; no definite D call. CDR1 and CDR2 (germline): LNHNV, YYDKDF (reference sequence). CDR3 length: 13 amino acids. V lost 0 bases, J lost 7 bases, and 7 bases lay in between. This CDR3 reads CATSREDGQPQHF. The CDR3 DNA is TGTGCCACCAGCAGAGAGGACGGGCAGCCCCAGCATTTT.

The chain uses TRBV4-1 and TRBJ1-2; 7 bases line up with TRBD1. CDR1 MGHRA and CDR2 YSYEKL come from the germline V gene. V shed 1 base and J 2 bases; nucleotides not matched to a gene: 10. This CDR3 comprises 17 residues. The CDR3 loop is CASSQGQGRTVNYGYTF. Written as DNA, the CDR3 is TGCGCCAGCAGCCAAGGACAGGGTAGAACGGTCAACTATGGCTACACCTTC.

The chain combines TRBV5-4 with TRBJ1-1; perhaps TRBD1 as D (5 bases). The CDR3 sequence is 12 residues long. CDR1 is SGHNT, CDR2 YYREEE, per germline (reference sequence). The V and J ends lost 9 bases and 0 bases respectively, with 9 bases between them. DNA of the CDR3: TGTGCCACTGGGGCGCTGAACACTGAAGCTTTCTTT. Residues: CATGALNTEAFF.

CDR3 amino acids: CASSISGTDTQYF. For the CDR3, the DNA is TGTGCCAGTAGTATTAGCGGCACAGATACGCAGTATTTT. This chain uses TRBV19 with TRBJ2-3; TRBD2 is a possible D gene (5 bases). Trimming took 3 bases from V and 1 from J, leaving 5 bases between them. CDR1 LNHDA and CDR2 SQIVND come from the germline V gene (reference sequence). The CDR3 loop spans 13 amino acids. Using reference TRBV19 and TRBJ2-3 for the parts outside the CDR3, the full variable domain is DGGITQSPKYLFRKEGQNVTLSCEQNLNHDAMYWYRQDPGQGLRLIYYSQIVNDFQKGDIAEGYSVSREKKESFPLTVTSAQKNPTAFYLCASSISGTDTQYFGPGTRLTVL.

The chain uses TRBV7-9 and TRBJ2-5, with D perhaps being TRBD1 or TRBD2 (5 bases each). Germline V gene sequence: CDR1 SEHNR, CDR2 FQNEAQ (reference sequence). The germline V and J ends were trimmed by 6 bases and 3 bases, with 17 bases remaining between them. The CDR3 consists of 15 residues. The CDR3 DNA is TGTGCCAGCAGTAGGGACGGGGATCCTAAAGAGACCCAGTACTTC. It encodes CASSRDGDPKETQYF.

The genes are TRBV19 and TRBJ1-6, with a tentative D call TRBD1 (6 bases). This CDR3 has 16 amino acids. CDR1 LNHDA and CDR2 SQIVND come from the germline V gene (reference sequence). This chain's CDR3 is CATTSHRGGVYSPLHF. CDR3 in DNA: TGTGCGACAACGTCTCATCGAGGGGGTGTTTATTCACCCCTCCACTTT.

The chain is built from TRBV5-4 and TRBJ2-1, with 10 positions matching TRBD1. The CDR3 is 14 residues long. The germline gives CDR1 SGHNT, CDR2 YYREEE (reference sequence). The J segment lost 7 bases and the V segment lost 9 bases, leaving 10 bases of the junction unmatched. The CDR3 spells CATQPGTGVNEQFF. The CDR3 coding sequence is TGTGCCACGCAACCCGGGACAGGGGTGAATGAGCAGTTCTTC.

This chain joins TRBV19 and TRBJ2-1; 7 bases fit TRBD1. The CDR3 length is 15 residues. V lost 5 bases and J lost 5; bases outside the gene matches: 9. Germline V gives CDR1 LNHDA, CDR2 SQIVND (reference sequence). The CDR3 DNA reads TGTGCCAGTAGTCCCGGACAGGCCGAGCACAATGAGCAGTTCTTC. Protein product: CASSPGQAEHNEQFF.

This clone was seen once. The CDR3 sequence is CASSEINEQFF. In DNA form, the CDR3 reads TGTGCCAGCAGTGAAATCAATGAGCAGTTCTTC. The chain couples TRBV6-1 to TRBJ2-1; D is ambiguous. Trimming left V 2 bases short and J 6 bases short, with 2 bases between. Germline CDR1 is MNHNS and CDR2 is SASEGT. This CDR3 spans 11 amino acids.

The gene calls are TRBV6-1 and TRBJ1-6; D is ambiguous. This CDR3 region has 15 residues. Germline values: CDR1 MNHNS, CDR2 SASEGT. The V and J ends lost 0 bases and 6 bases respectively, with 9 bases between them. The CDR3 DNA sequence: TGTGCCAGCAGTGAAGCGCGGGGTTCTAATTCACCCCTCCACTTT. Translation gives CASSEARGSNSPLHF.

The chain links TRBV6-5 to TRBJ1-5, with TRBD1 matching over 9 bases. CDR1 is MNHEY and CDR2 is SVGAGI in the germline V gene. The length of the CDR3 is 14 residues. Trimming took 8 bases from V and 6 from J; bases not matched to a gene: 8. CDR3 loop: CASRRTGAPQPQHF. The CDR3 DNA reads TGTGCCAGCCGTAGGACAGGGGCCCCTCAGCCCCAGCATTTT.

The rearrangement joins TRBV19 to TRBJ2-1, with TRBD2 matching 9 bases. The CDR3 runs 15 residues. From germline, CDR1 is LNHDA and CDR2 SQIVND (reference sequence). Trimming cost V 7 bases and J 4 bases; bases outside gene matches: 8. The CDR3 DNA sequence: TGTGCCAGTACTTCAGCGGGGGGCCCTTACAATGAGCAGTTCTTC. This translates into CASTSAGGPYNEQFF. The variable domain in full, completed from reference TRBV19 and TRBJ2-1, reads DGGITQSPKYLFRKEGQNVTLSCEQNLNHDAMYWYRQDPGQGLRLIYYSQIVNDFQKGDIAEGYSVSREKKESFPLTVTSAQKNPTAFYLCASTSAGGPYNEQFFGPGTRLTVL.

The rearrangement uses TRBV5-1 and TRBJ1-4; D is unclear. The germline V gene encodes CDR1 SGHRS and CDR2 YFSETQ. V was clipped by 5 bases and J by 5 bases, with 19 bases between them. CDR3 length: 16 amino acids. CDR3 nucleotide sequence: TGCGCCAGCAGAAGATTGATATCGGCCCAAAATGAAAAACTGTTTTTT. Its protein product is CASRRLISAQNEKLFF.